The present TCR beta chain was sequenced within a study of cytomegalovirus exposure and HLA in healthy donors. The CDR3 covers 13 residues. Germline CDR1 is KGHSH and CDR2 is LQKENI. Trimming took off 2 bases at V and 6 bases at J, with 10 bases between the two ends. Study results and limitations: TCR association rates varied by HLA locus in a later analysis, with DRB1 highest and HLA-C lowest. Most subjects had HLA-A and HLA-B alleles reportedly predicted accurately by TCR beta sequences.

Use of 60 Vbeta and 13 Jbeta primers characterized the PCR. Measured with immunoSEQ multiplex PCR; TCRdb has only the in-frame clones, and not every one. Here the sample spans 55,000 to 65,000 clones, roughly nine tenths being singletons. A remark on this clone: The target antigen is unknown.

The chain recombines TRBV18 with TRBJ1-1; D is perhaps TRBD1 (5 bases). Sequencing was carried out using PBMCs. The receptor was isolated from a man aged 25-45 years in good health and CMV-seropositive. CDR3 sequence (DNA): TGTGCCAGCTCACCAAGGGGTACCGCTGAAGCTTTCTTT. This sequence encodes CASSPRGTAEAFF.